The text below deals with one T cell receptor (beta chain). Time point defined: baseline pretreatment blood. Treatment in this sample: 15 Gy SBRT to primary tumor, nephrectomy 4 weeks later. TCRdb's copy holds only in-frame clones and misses some; the assay was immunoSEQ multiplex PCR. In the table there are about 130,000 clones, roughly 90% of which are singletons. V gave up 3 bases and J gave up 0 bases; unmatched junction bases: 10. Germline V CDR1 and CDR2: SGHAT, FQDESV (reference sequence). The CDR3 has 18 residues. The sample comes from a study of radiation and T cells in renal cell carcinoma. This sequence joins TRBV11-1 and TRBJ2-1; 8 bases align to TRBD2. The specimen comprised blood, sampled from a patient whose treatment included radiotherapy and nephrectomy. The receptor was derived from a woman between 50 and 59 years old with renal cell carcinoma. In nucleotides, the CDR3 is TGTGCCAGCAGCTTTATTGGAGCGGGGGTAAGCTCCTACAATGAGCAGTTCTTC. This encodes CASSFIGAGVSSYNEQFF.